The 5 T cell receptor beta chains listed next were all sequenced from one sample in a study of glioma-infiltrating T cells after dendritic cell vaccination (dated by TCRdb to the mid-2010s). The method behind the library was the immunoSEQ multiplex PCR assay. As stored in TCRdb, this immuneACCESS dataset retains in-frame rearrangements with V and J assigned. A fraction of the clones does not appear; measured against another copy, unresolved V genes explain less than half of the discrepancy, and the remainder lacks a known reason. This sample is represented by fewer than 85,000 clones; 81% of them were singletons. 7.9% of the sample comes from the top ten. The sample in question was blood, obtained before dendritic cell vaccination. The receptors were gathered from a human donor with glioblastoma.

J is TRBJ1-2 and V is TRBV6-1, with 9 positions matching TRBD1. The length of the CDR3 is 15 residues. The trim removed 3 bases at V and 8 bases at J, leaving 10 bases unmatched. In germline, CDR1 is MNHNS, CDR2 SASEGT. In DNA form, the CDR3 reads TGTGCCAGCAGTGATTTTGAGGGGACAGGGCACGGCTACACCTTC. It is translated as CASSDFEGTGHGYTF.

Points on this clone: Other nucleotide sequences from this sample produce the same CDR3. The chain joins TRBV18 to TRBJ1-5; 8 bases map to TRBD1. V lost 11 bases, J lost 0 bases, and 12 bases stayed unmatched. CDR3 length: 16 amino acids. In germline, CDR1 is KGHSH, CDR2 LQKENI. As DNA, the CDR3 is TGTGCCTCCTCACCGGACAGGGCGGATAGCAATCAGCCCCAGCATTTT. This translates into CASSPDRADSNQPQHF.

Remarks on this clone: Other DNA sequences in the same sample also yield this CDR3. This chain joins TRBV10-3 and TRBJ1-5, with 7 bases identical to TRBD1. The CDR3 spans 15 residues. Germline V gene sequence: CDR1 ENHRY, CDR2 SYGVKD. With V trimmed by 0 bases and J by 3 bases, 2 bases remained unmatched. This CDR3 reads CAISESGTDNQPQHF. DNA of the CDR3: TGTGCCATCAGTGAGTCCGGGACAGACAATCAGCCCCAGCATTTT.

The rearrangement joins TRBV11-2 to TRBJ1-2; possible D gene TRBD1, 6 bases. Trimming shortened V by 5 bases and J by 3 bases, and 16 bases separated the two germline ends. In germline, CDR1 is SGHAT, CDR2 FQNNGV. The CDR3 length is 15 residues. CDR3 sequence (DNA): TGTGCCAGCAGCCTTCCATGGACAGCTGACTATGGCTACACCTTC. This gives the protein CASSLPWTADYGYTF.

The V gene is TRBV7-1, the J gene TRBJ2-7; possible D gene TRBD2, 5 bases. TRBV7-1 is known as an ORF, though its function is uncertain. V lost 5 bases, J lost 1 base, and 15 bases lay in between. This CDR3 region has 15 residues. The CDR3 nucleotides read TGTGCCAGCAGCCGAGCGGCGGGTCCGTCCTACGAGCAGTACTTC. Protein: CASSRAAGPSYEQYF.